This T cell receptor (beta chain) was observed in a study of shared clonotypes between healthy human individuals. The method was immunoSEQ multiplex PCR; TCRdb's version includes in-frame clones alone and lacks a portion of them. The sample has approximately 2.4 million clones, 95% seen once; the top ten hold roughly 0.13%. Germline lookup yields CDR1 SGHTS and CDR2 YDEGEE. The CDR3 sequence is 14 residues long. The V end lost 1 base, the J end lost 3 bases, and 8 bases lay between the germline ends. The chain is built from TRBV5-8 and TRBJ1-5; no reliable D call. Input material: naive CD4+ T cells sorted from blood. Subset noted: CD45RA+ positively selected. The clonotype was recovered from a man aged 18 to 35 in good health. Written as DNA, the CDR3 is TGTGCCAGCAGCTTGAGAAGCCACAATCAGCCCCAGCATTTT. Translating gives CASSLRSHNQPQHF.